These T cell receptor beta chains were read from a single sample in a study of siplizumab effects on memory and regulatory T cells. This table comes from immunoSEQ multiplex PCR, and its TCRdb copy is limited to in-frame clones, with some not included. In the table there are approximately 46,000 clones, about 94% of which are singletons. Sequencing was carried out using CD8+ T cells sorted from blood. These receptors were obtained from a human donor in good health. The CDR3 runs from the conserved cysteine through the conserved F or W. The D gene is left open where the match is weak. The size entry is marked missing in some rows and otherwise reads once, few, many or a size class.

clone size | J gene | V gene | D gene | CDR3 DNA | CDR3 protein
once | TRBJ2-7 | TRBV27 | TRBD2 | TGTGCCAGCAGTTTAGCGGGAGGGAATACCTACGAGCAGTACTTC | CASSLAGGNTYEQYF
once | TRBJ2-7 | TRBV5-1 | NA | TGCGCCAGCAGCTTTTCAGGGGACGAGCAGTACTTC | CASSFSGDEQYF
NA | TRBJ2-7 | TRBV27 | NA | TGTGCCAGCATGGCGGGGTTGGGGGAGCAGTACTTC | CASMAGLGEQYF
NA | TRBJ2-1 | TRBV5-1 | TRBD1 | TGCGCCAGCAGCCGAGGGACAGGGGGATCCTACAATGAGCAGTTCTTC | CASSRGTGGSYNEQFF
few | TRBJ2-2 | TRBV6-4 | TRBD1 | TGTGCCAGCAGTGACGGGACAGACACCGGGGAGCTGTTTTTT | CASSDGTDTGELFF
NA | TRBJ2-1 | TRBV29-1 | NA | TGCAGCGTTGACTACTACAATGAGCAGTTCTTC | CSVDYYNEQFF
NA | TRBJ2-7 | TRBV11-2 | NA | TGTGCCAGCAGCCCCATACCCGAGCAGTACTTC | CASSPIPEQYF
NA | TRBJ2-2 | TRBV19 | NA | TGTGCCAGTAGGCGGGGGCAGTACACCGGGGAGCTGTTTTTT | CASRRGQYTGELFF
NA | TRBJ1-5 | TRBV7-9 | NA | TGTGCCACCAGTGACCAGAATCAGCCCCAGCATTTT | CATSDQNQPQHF
NA | TRBJ2-5 | TRBV6-1 | TRBD1 | TGTGCCACGGGACAGTACGGGACCCAGTACTTC | CATGQYGTQYF
medium-sized | TRBJ2-7 | TRBV30 | NA | TGTGCCTGGAGTCGGCTAAGCTCCTACGAGCAGTACTTC | CAWSRLSSYEQYF
NA | TRBJ2-7 | TRBV5-5 | TRBD1 | TGTGCCAGCAGCATTGGGCGGGGACAGGGTGTTTTCGAGCAGTACTTC | CASSIGRGQGVFEQYF
NA | TRBJ2-3 | TRBV29-1 | NA | TGCAGCGTAGCTCAACTAGGAGGGGGCACAGATACGCAGTATTTT | CSVAQLGGGTDTQYF
once | TRBJ2-7 | TRBV23-1 | NA | TGCGCCAGCAGTCCTCCGGGACACGTTTACGAGCAGTACTTC | CASSPPGHVYEQYF
NA | TRBJ1-5 | TRBV27 | NA | TGTGCCAGCAGTCACCGGGCTGATCAGCCCCAGCATTTT | CASSHRADQPQHF
NA | TRBJ2-1 | TRBV6-1 | TRBD2 | TGTGCCAGCACGGGAACCAGCGGGACCTACAATGAGCAGTTCTTC | CASTGTSGTYNEQFF
NA | TRBJ2-5 | TRBV7-9 | NA | TGTGCCAGCAGCCCGCCGCGACTGTCAGAGACCCAGTACTTC | CASSPPRLSETQYF
NA | TRBJ2-3 | TRBV27 | NA | TGTGCCAGCAGTTTATTCACACGGTCCTCCACAGATACGCAGTATTTT | CASSLFTRSSTDTQYF
NA | TRBJ2-7 | TRBV13 | TRBD2 | TGTGCCAGCAGCTTAGAGGGGGTTGGCGGGAGGGCCTCCGAGCAGTACTTC | CASSLEGVGGRASEQYF
NA | TRBJ2-4 | TRBV4-1 | NA | TGCGCCAGCAGCCCCCAGGGGGGGCTAGCCAAAAACATTCAGTACTTC | CASSPQGGLAKNIQYF
NA | TRBJ2-2 | TRBV5-1 | TRBD1 | TGCGCCAGCAGCTTGGATACAGGGGGACCCGGGGAGCTGTTTTTT | CASSLDTGGPGELFF
NA | TRBJ2-7 | TRBV7-2 | NA | TGTGCCAGCAGCCCGGAGTACTACGAGCAGTACTTC | CASSPEYYEQYF
NA | TRBJ2-7 | TRBV9 | NA | TGTGCCAGCAGTCCCGGGAACTCCTACGAGCAGTACTTC | CASSPGNSYEQYF
NA | TRBJ2-7 | TRBV19 | NA | TGTGCCAGTAGTATTTGGGGACAAAGCTACGAGCAGTACTTC | CASSIWGQSYEQYF
NA | TRBJ2-1 | TRBV27 | NA | TGTGCCAGCAGTCCGGGACAAAGAGGCTATGAGCAGTTCTTC | CASSPGQRGYEQFF
few | TRBJ1-5 | TRBV14 | NA | TGTGCCAGCAGCCAAGGCCCCGTTCGGCCCCAGCATTTT | CASSQGPVRPQHF
NA | TRBJ2-7 | TRBV28 | TRBD1 | TGTGCCAGCAGTTTTCCGGGACAGTACTCCTACGAGCAGTACTTC | CASSFPGQYSYEQYF
NA | TRBJ1-4 | TRBV6-5 | NA | TGTGCCAGCAGTTACTCCAGGGGAAATGAAAAACTGTTTTTT | CASSYSRGNEKLFF
NA | TRBJ2-7 | TRBV5-4 | NA | TGTGCCAGCAGCTTGTACGCAGACCCCCCGTTCAACGAGCAGTACTTC | CASSLYADPPFNEQYF
NA | TRBJ1-2 | TRBV7-9 | NA | TGTGCCAGCACCCCCAGGGATCAGGGCCTTAACTATGGCTACACCTTC | CASTPRDQGLNYGYTF
NA | TRBJ2-7 | TRBV19 | NA | TGTGCCAGTAGTATGGGGCAGGGGAGTACTTACGAGCAGTACTTC | CASSMGQGSTYEQYF
once | TRBJ2-7 | TRBV2 | NA | TGTGCCAGCAGTGAGATACCTAAGGATATCTCCTACGAGCAGTACTTC | CASSEIPKDISYEQYF
NA | TRBJ2-2 | TRBV6-6 | TRBD2 | TGTGCCAGCAGTGAGCGGGGTGACACCGGGGAGCTGTTTTTT | CASSERGDTGELFF
few | TRBJ2-3 | TRBV6-4 | TRBD2 | TGTGCCAGCAGTGAACGAGCGGGAGGCACAGATACGCAGTATTTT | CASSERAGGTDTQYF
NA | TRBJ2-7 | TRBV7-8 | NA | TGTGCCAGCAGCCATAATATGGACTCCCTACTGATGGGCGAGCAGTACTTC | CASSHNMDSLLMGEQYF
NA | TRBJ1-3 | TRBV6-1 | NA | TGTGCCAGCACCTCTGGAAACACCATATATTTT | CASTSGNTIYF
NA | TRBJ2-1 | TRBV5-6 | NA | TGTGCCAGCAGCTTGGATTCGGCGTACAATGAGCAGTTCTTC | CASSLDSAYNEQFF
NA | TRBJ1-1 | TRBV19 | NA | TGTGCCAGTAGTATGGTGGGGCGGAACACTGAAGCTTTCTTT | CASSMVGRNTEAFF
NA | TRBJ2-7 | TRBV27 | TRBD2 | TGTGCCAGCAGTTCATGGACTAGCGGGACCACCCTGGGGTACGAGCAGTACTTC | CASSSWTSGTTLGYEQYF
NA | TRBJ2-3 | TRBV9 | NA | TGTGCCAGCAGCGTATATGGCGGCACAGATACGCAGTATTTT | CASSVYGGTDTQYF
NA | TRBJ2-7 | TRBV11-3 | NA | TGTGCCAGCAGCCAAGGTCGCTTGGGCGAGCAGTACTTC | CASSQGRLGEQYF
NA | TRBJ2-1 | TRBV4-2 | NA | TGTGCCAGCAGCCAAGCCGGGTATAATGAGCAGTTCTTC | CASSQAGYNEQFF
NA | TRBJ2-1 | TRBV7-8 | TRBD2 | TGTGCCAGCAGTTCCCGTCGGAGCGGGAGGGAGTGGGTTTCCTACAATGAGCAGTTCTTC | CASSSRRSGREWVSYNEQFF
NA | TRBJ1-1 | TRBV5-1 | NA | TGCGCCAGCAGCTTGATGGGGATCACTGAAGCTTTCTTT | CASSLMGITEAFF
NA | TRBJ2-7 | TRBV6-1 | NA | TGTGCCAGTCTCAAGGACGGGATGGACGAGCAGTACTTC | CASLKDGMDEQYF